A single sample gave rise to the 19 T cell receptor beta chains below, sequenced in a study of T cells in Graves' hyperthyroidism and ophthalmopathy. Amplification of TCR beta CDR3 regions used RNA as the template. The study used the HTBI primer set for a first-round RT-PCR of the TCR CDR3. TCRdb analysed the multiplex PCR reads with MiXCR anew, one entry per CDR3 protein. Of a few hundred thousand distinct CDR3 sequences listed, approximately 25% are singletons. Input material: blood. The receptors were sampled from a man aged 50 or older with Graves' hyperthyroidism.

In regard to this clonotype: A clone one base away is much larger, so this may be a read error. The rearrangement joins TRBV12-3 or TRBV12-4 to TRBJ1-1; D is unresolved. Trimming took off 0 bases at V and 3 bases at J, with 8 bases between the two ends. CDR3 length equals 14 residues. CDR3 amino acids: CASSLAGCYTEAFF. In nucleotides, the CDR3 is TGTGCCAGCAGTTTAGCGGGGTGTTACACTGAAGCTTTCTTT.

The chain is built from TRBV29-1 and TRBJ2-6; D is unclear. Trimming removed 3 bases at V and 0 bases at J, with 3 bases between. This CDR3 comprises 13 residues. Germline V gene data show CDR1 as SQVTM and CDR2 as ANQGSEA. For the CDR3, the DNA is TGCAGCGTTGAGGTCTCTGGGGCCAACGTCCTGACTTTC. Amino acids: CSVEVSGANVLTF.

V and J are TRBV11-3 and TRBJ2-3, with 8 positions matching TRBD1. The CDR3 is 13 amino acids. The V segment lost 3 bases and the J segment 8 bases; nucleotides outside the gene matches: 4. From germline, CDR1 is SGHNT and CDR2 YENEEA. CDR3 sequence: CASSLRQGSTQYF. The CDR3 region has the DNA TGTGCCAGCAGCTTGAGACAGGGGTCTACGCAGTATTTT.

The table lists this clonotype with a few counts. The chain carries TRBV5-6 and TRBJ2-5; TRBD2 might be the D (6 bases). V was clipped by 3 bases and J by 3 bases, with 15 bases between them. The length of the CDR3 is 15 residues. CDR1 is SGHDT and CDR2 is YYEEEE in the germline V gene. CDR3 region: CASSSPGGGKETQYF. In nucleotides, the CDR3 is TGTGCCAGCAGCTCCCCCGGGGGTGGTAAAGAGACCCAGTACTTC.

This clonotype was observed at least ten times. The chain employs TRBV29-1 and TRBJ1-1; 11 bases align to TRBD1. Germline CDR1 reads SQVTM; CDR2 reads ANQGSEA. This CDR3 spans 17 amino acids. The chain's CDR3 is CRGGGGTGGFSDTEAFF. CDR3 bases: TGCAGGGGGGGTGGGGGGACAGGGGGATTTTCGGACACTGAAGCTTTCTTT.

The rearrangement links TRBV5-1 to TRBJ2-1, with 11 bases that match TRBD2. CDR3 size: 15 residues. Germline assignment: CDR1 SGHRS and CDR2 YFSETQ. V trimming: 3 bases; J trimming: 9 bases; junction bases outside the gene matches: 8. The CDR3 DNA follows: TGCGCCAGCAGCTCCGGGACTAGCGGACACAGTGAGCAGTTCTTC. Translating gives CASSSGTSGHSEQFF.

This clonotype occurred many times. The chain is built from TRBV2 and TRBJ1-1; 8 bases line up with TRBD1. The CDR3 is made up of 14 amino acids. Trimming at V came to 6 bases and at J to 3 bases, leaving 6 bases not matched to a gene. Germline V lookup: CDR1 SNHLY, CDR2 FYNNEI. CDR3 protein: CASSRDRGYTEAFF. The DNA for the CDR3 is TGTGCCAGCAGCCGCGACAGGGGTTACACTGAAGCTTTCTTT.

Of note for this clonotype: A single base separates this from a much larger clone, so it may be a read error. Here the CDR3 reads CASRGTVGPSYEQYF. Written as DNA, the CDR3 is TGTGCCAGCAGGGGGACGGTTGGTCCCTCCTACGAGCAGTACTTC. V gene TRBV28 combines with J gene TRBJ2-7; D is tentatively TRBD1 or TRBD2 (5 bases each). Germline CDR1 MDHEN, CDR2 SYDVKM. The CDR3 runs to 15 residues. V gave up 6 bases and J gave up 0 bases, with 15 bases separating them.

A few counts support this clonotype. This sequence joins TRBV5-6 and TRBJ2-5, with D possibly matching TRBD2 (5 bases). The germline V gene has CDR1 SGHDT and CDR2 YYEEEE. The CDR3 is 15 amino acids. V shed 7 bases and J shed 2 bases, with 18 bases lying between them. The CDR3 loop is CASDTLARSQETQYF. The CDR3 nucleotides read TGTGCCAGCGATACCCTAGCCAGGAGTCAAGAGACCCAGTACTTC. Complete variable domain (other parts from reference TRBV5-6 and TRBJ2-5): DAGVTQSPTHLIKTRGQQVTLRCSPKSGHDTVSWYQQALGQGPQFIFQYYEEEERQRGNFPDRFSGHQFPNYSSELNVNALLLGDSALYLCASDTLARSQETQYFGPGTRLLVL.

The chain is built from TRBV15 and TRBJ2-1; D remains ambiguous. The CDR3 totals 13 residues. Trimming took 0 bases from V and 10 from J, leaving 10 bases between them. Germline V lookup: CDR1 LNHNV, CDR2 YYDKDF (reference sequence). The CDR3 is CATSRDEAKEQFF. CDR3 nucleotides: TGTGCCACCAGCAGAGATGAGGCAAAGGAGCAGTTCTTC.

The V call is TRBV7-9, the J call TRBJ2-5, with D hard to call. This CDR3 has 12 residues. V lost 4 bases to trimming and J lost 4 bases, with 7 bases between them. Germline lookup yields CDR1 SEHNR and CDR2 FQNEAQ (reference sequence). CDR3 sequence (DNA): TGTGCCAGCAGCTGGAGCTCAGAGACCCAGTACTTC. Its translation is CASSWSSETQYF.

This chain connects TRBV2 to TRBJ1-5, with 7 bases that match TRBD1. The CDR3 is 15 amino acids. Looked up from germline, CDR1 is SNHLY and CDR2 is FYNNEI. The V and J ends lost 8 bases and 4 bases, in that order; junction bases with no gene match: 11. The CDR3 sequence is CASGRTGTENQPQHF. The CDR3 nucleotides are TGTGCCAGCGGCCGAACAGGGACAGAAAATCAGCCCCAGCATTTT.

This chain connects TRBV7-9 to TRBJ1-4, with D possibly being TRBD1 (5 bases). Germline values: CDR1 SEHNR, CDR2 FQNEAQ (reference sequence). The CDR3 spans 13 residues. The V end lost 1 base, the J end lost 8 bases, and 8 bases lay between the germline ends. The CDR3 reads CASSLEGFEKLFF. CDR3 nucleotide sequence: TGTGCCAGCAGCTTAGAGGGGTTCGAAAAACTGTTTTTT.

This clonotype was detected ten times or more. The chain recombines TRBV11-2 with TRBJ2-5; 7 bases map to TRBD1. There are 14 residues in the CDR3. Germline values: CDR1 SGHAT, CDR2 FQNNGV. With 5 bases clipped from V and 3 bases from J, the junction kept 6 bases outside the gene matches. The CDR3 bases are TGTGCCAGCAGCCCGGGACAGAGGGAAGAGACCCAGTACTTC. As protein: CASSPGQREETQYF. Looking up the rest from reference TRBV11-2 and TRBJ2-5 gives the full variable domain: EAGVAQSPRYKIIEKRQSVAFWCNPISGHATLYWYQQILGQGPKLLIQFQNNGVVDDSQLPKDRFSAERLKGVDSTLKIQPAKLEDSAVYLCASSPGQREETQYFGPGTRLLVL.

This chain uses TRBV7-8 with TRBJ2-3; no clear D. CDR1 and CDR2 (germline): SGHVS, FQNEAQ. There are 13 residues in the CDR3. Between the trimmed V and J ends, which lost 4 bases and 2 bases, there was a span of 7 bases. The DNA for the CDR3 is TGTGCCAGCAGCTATACGGACACAGATACGCAGTATTTT. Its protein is CASSYTDTDTQYF. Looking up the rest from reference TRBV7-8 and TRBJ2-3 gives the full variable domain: GAGVSQSPRYKVAKRGQDVALRCDPISGHVSLFWYQQALGQGPEFLTYFQNEAQLDKSGLPSDRFFAERPEGSVSTLKIQRTQQEDSAVYLCASSYTDTDTQYFGPGTRLTVL.

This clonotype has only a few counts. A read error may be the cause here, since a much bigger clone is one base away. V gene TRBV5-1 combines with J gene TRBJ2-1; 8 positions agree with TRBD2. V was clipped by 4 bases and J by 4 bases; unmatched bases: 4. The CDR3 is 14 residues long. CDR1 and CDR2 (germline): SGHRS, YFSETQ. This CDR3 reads CASSSGGGYNEQFF. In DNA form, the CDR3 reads TGCGCCAGCAGCAGCGGCGGGGGGTACAATGAGCAGTTCTTC.

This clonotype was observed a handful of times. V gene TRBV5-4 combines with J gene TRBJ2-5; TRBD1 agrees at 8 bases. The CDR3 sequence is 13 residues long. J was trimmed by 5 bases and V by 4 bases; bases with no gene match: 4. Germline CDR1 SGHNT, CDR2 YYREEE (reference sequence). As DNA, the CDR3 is TGTGCCAGCAGCCCGGACAGGGCTGAGACCCAGTACTTC. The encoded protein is CASSPDRAETQYF.

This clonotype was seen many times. This chain's CDR3 is CASRGIAGQGRQFF. The CDR3 coding sequence is TGTGCCAGCAGGGGGATAGCGGGTCAAGGAAGGCAGTTCTTC. This chain uses TRBV2 with TRBJ2-1; TRBD2 aligns across 7 bases. Germline V gene lookup returns CDR1 SNHLY and CDR2 FYNNEI. This CDR3 has 14 residues. V trimming: 6 bases; J trimming: 12 bases; junction bases outside the gene matches: 14.

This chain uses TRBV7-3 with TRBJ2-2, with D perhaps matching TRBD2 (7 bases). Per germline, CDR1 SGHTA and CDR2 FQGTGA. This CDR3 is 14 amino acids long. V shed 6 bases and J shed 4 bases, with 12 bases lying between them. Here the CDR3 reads CASSGGGGTGELFF. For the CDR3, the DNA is TGTGCCAGCAGTGGGGGAGGGGGCACCGGGGAGCTGTTTTTT.